This TCR beta chain was sequenced during a study of shared clonotypes between healthy human individuals. Assay runs were performed at deep level. TCRdb keeps only in-frame clones here, not all; method: immunoSEQ multiplex PCR. The sample has 2,500,000 or so clones, under 95% seen once. Findings and limits, study-wide: With a handful of donors compared, about 5.2% of naive CD4 clonotypes were shared. Researchers found naive subsets generally carried larger estimated richness than memory subsets.

Every donor was a Caucasian adult from Nashville, Tennessee. The length of the CDR3 is 15 residues. Germline V gives CDR1 WSHSY, CDR2 SAAADI. The trim removed 7 bases at V and 6 bases at J, leaving 10 bases unmatched. With respect to this clone: Antigen: not known.

The clonotype was recovered from a man younger than 30 in good health. Some clones in this sample may be carry-over from other donors' samples. The sample was naive CD4+ T cells from PBMCs. Specified subset: CD45RA+ positively selected. The V and J genes are TRBV10-2 and TRBJ2-1, with 9 bases lining up with TRBD2. The CDR3 sequence is CASTGAGGPGNEQFF. The DNA for the CDR3 is TGCGCCAGCACGGGGGCGGGAGGGCCTGGCAATGAGCAGTTCTTC.